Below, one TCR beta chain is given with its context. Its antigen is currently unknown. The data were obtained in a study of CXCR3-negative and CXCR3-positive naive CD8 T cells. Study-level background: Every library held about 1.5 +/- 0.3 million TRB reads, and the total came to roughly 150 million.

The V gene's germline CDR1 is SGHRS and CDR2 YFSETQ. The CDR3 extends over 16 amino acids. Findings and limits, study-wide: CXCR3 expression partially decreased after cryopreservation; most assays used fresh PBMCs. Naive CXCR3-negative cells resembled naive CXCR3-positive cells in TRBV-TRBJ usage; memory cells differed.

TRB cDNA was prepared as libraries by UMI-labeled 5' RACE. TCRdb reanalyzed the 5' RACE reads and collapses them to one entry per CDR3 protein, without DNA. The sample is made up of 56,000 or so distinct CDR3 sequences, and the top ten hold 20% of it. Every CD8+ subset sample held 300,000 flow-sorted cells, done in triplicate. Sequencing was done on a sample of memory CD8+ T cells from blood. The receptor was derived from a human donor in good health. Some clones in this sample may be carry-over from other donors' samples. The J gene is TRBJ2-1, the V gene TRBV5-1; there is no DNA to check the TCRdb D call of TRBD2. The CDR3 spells CASSDETSGRYNEQFF.